The 14 T cell receptor beta chains in this list originate from one sample, sequenced in a study of control samples from healthy donors and cancer patients. Repertoires were generated with immunoSEQ multiplex PCR, while TCRdb's copy carries only in-frame clones and drops some. The sample contains approximately 69,000 clones, approximately 89% of which appear only once. The sample comprised PBMCs. These receptors were obtained from a man aged 55-75 years with colorectal cancer.

The V call is TRBV5-3, the J call TRBJ1-2; D ambiguous. TRBV5-3 is an ORF, with its function uncertain. The CDR3 has 15 residues. V lost 0 bases, J lost 8 bases, and 17 bases lay in between. CDR3 protein: CARSLAWQLGGGYTF. CDR3 DNA: TGTGCCAGAAGCTTGGCCTGGCAGTTGGGCGGGGGCTACACCTTC.

The genes are TRBV2 and TRBJ2-1; 8 nucleotides align to TRBD1. The CDR3 is 14 residues long. Germline V lookup: CDR1 SNHLY, CDR2 FYNNEI. Trimming removed 5 bases from V and 8 bases from J; junction bases left unmatched: 8. The CDR3 reads CASSRIRGQDEQFF. CDR3 coding DNA: TGTGCCAGCAGTCGAATCAGGGGGCAGGATGAGCAGTTCTTC.

The chain couples TRBV14 to TRBJ2-3, with 7 bases identical to TRBD2. The CDR3 covers 14 residues. The V segment lost 4 bases and the J segment 4 bases; nucleotides outside the gene matches: 5. Germline CDR1 SGHDN, CDR2 FVKESK. CDR3 sequence: CASSRTRQSDTQYF. DNA of the CDR3: TGTGCCAGCAGCCGGACTAGACAGTCAGATACGCAGTATTTT.

V usage is TRBV15 and J usage is TRBJ1-6; 8 nucleotides align to TRBD1. The CDR3 contains 18 residues. V lost 3 bases, J lost 0 bases, and 7 bases stayed unmatched. Germline lookup yields CDR1 LNHNV and CDR2 YYDKDF (reference sequence). CDR3 loop: CATSSLTGQVSYNSPLHF. The CDR3 DNA sequence: TGTGCCACCAGCAGCCTGACGGGACAGGTCTCCTATAATTCACCCCTCCACTTT.

The J gene is TRBJ1-1, the V gene TRBV7-9; D perhaps matches TRBD1 (5 bases). The germline V and J ends were trimmed by 5 bases and 1 base, with 11 bases remaining between them. Germline V gene sequence: CDR1 SEHNR, CDR2 FQNEAQ (reference sequence). The CDR3 totals 14 residues. Written as DNA, the CDR3 is TGTGCCAGCAGCCCCGGGGCCTGGAACACTGAAGCTTTCTTT. The encoded protein is CASSPGAWNTEAFF.

This sequence joins TRBV19 and TRBJ2-2; D is uncertain. This CDR3 region has 15 residues. Between the trimmed V and J ends, which lost 3 bases and 1 base, there was a span of 9 bases. Germline V CDR1 and CDR2: LNHDA, SQIVND (reference sequence). The CDR3 here is CASSIPARNTGELFF. Here the CDR3 DNA reads TGTGCCAGTAGTATCCCCGCGAGGAACACCGGGGAGCTGTTTTTT. Drawing the rest from reference TRBV19 and TRBJ2-2, the complete variable domain is DGGITQSPKYLFRKEGQNVTLSCEQNLNHDAMYWYRQDPGQGLRLIYYSQIVNDFQKGDIAEGYSVSREKKESFPLTVTSAQKNPTAFYLCASSIPARNTGELFFGEGSRLTVL.

V usage is TRBV7-3 and J usage is TRBJ1-6; TRBD1 is a possible D gene (5 bases). CDR3 length: 13 amino acids. CDR1 is SGHTA and CDR2 is FQGTGA in the germline V gene. Trimming stripped 5 bases from V and 8 bases from J, with 10 bases between. The CDR3 DNA reads TGTGCCAGCAGCCGGGGGGGGGATTCACCCCTCCACTTT. Translating gives CASSRGGDSPLHF.

This clone was observed once. This chain connects TRBV11-2 to TRBJ2-3; D unresolved. The CDR3 has 14 amino acids. Deletions cut 1 base from V and 2 bases from J, with 7 bases between. Germline values: CDR1 SGHAT, CDR2 FQNNGV. The CDR3 nucleotides are TGTGCCAGCAGCTTAGTAGGGTACACAGATACGCAGTATTTT. Translated, it gives CASSLVGYTDTQYF.

The chain uses TRBV6-6 and TRBJ2-1, with TRBD2 matching over 9 bases. CDR1 is MNHNY and CDR2 is SVGAGI in the germline V gene (reference sequence). Trimming took 6 bases from V and 5 from J; bases not matched to a gene: 11. CDR3 length equals 16 residues. The CDR3 loop reads CASSDRIAGVDNEQFF. For the CDR3, the DNA is TGTGCCAGCAGCGACCGCATAGCGGGGGTGGACAATGAGCAGTTCTTC.

The genes are TRBV11-3 and TRBJ2-7; 8 nucleotides line up with TRBD1. This CDR3 is built from 14 residues. J gave up 5 bases and V 2 bases, and 5 bases lay outside the gene matches. Germline-derived CDR1 and CDR2 are SGHNT and YENEEA. CDR3 in DNA: TGTGCCAGCAGCTTACCCGACAGGGGCAACGAGCAGTACTTC. Protein: CASSLPDRGNEQYF.

This clone was detected a few times. This chain joins TRBV12-3 or TRBV12-4 and TRBJ1-3; D is unclear. V lost 6 bases, J lost 0 bases, and 6 bases lay in between. The CDR3 contains 13 residues. DNA for the CDR3: TGTGCCAGCAGGGCGGTCTCTGGAAACACCATATATTTT. Translation: CASRAVSGNTIYF.

The chain joins TRBV12-3 or TRBV12-4 to TRBJ2-7, with TRBD2 identical over 7 bases. Trimming took 7 bases from V and 7 from J; bases not matched to a gene: 7. The CDR3 contains 12 residues. The DNA for the CDR3 is TGTGCCAGCACCTGGGGCGGGGGTGAGCAGTACTTC. Its protein is CASTWGGGEQYF.

The V gene is TRBV11-3, the J gene TRBJ2-7, with 7 bases aligning to TRBD2. The CDR3 consists of 15 residues. V was clipped by 5 bases and J by 2 bases; unmatched bases: 9. Germline CDR1 SGHNT, CDR2 YENEEA. The CDR3 DNA is TGTGCCAGCAGCCCGCATGTGGCGGGGGCCTACGAGCAGTACTTC. It is translated as CASSPHVAGAYEQYF.

The chain has TRBV6-6 and TRBJ2-1, with D perhaps TRBD1 or TRBD2 (6 bases each). Trimming cost V 8 bases and J 4 bases, with 9 bases left between them. CDR1 and CDR2 (germline): MNHNY, SVGAGI (reference sequence). This CDR3 contains 12 residues. The CDR3 sequence is CASGGLYNEQFF. CDR3 sequence (DNA): TGTGCCAGCGGGGGGCTATACAATGAGCAGTTCTTC.